These 22 T cell receptor beta chains were all obtained from the same sample, sequenced in a study of blood T cell repertoires in COVID-19. Sequenced by immunoSEQ multiplex PCR; TCRdb stores in-frame clones only, minus some. The sample holds roughly 230,000 clones, about 85% seen once. Sequencing was carried out using peripheral blood. The receptors shown here come from an elderly woman with COVID-19, enrolled during active disease.

This clone has a single count. The rearrangement uses TRBV5-1 and TRBJ1-5; 8 nucleotides agree with TRBD1. The ends lost 1 base at V and 8 bases at J; junction bases unmatched: 8. The germline CDR1 and CDR2 sequences are SGHRS and YFSETQ. This CDR3 region has 15 residues. The CDR3 region has the DNA TGCGCCAGCAGCTTGACCGGACAGGGCCTTGAGCCCCAGCATTTT. It codes for CASSLTGQGLEPQHF.

CDR3 protein: CASSITGTGTGANYGYTF. As DNA, the CDR3 is TGTGCCAGCAGCATTACCGGGACAGGGACTGGGGCTAACTATGGCTACACCTTC. The chain combines TRBV7-2 with TRBJ1-2, with TRBD1 identical over 9 bases. The CDR3 has 18 amino acids. Germline lookup yields CDR1 SGHTA and CDR2 FQGNSA. V was pared by 5 bases and J by 0 bases, with 13 bases of the junction left unmatched.

This sequence joins TRBV27 and TRBJ1-5; TRBD1 agrees at 8 bases. There are 15 residues in the CDR3. Germline loops: CDR1 MNHEY, CDR2 SMNVEV (reference sequence). With 10 bases clipped from V and 5 bases from J, the junction kept 13 bases outside the gene matches. CDR3 DNA: TGTGCCACTACCGGACAGGGAAGACTGTATCAGCCCCAGCATTTT. Translation gives CATTGQGRLYQPQHF.

This sequence joins TRBV5-1 and TRBJ2-3, with D uncertain. Trimming took 2 bases from V and 1 from J, leaving 2 bases between them. The germline CDR1 and CDR2 sequences are SGHRS and YFSETQ. This CDR3 spans 12 amino acids. The CDR3: CASSFGTDTQYF. The CDR3 nucleotides are TGCGCCAGCAGCTTCGGCACAGATACGCAGTATTTT.

This clone was observed a few times. The rearrangement links TRBV12-3 or TRBV12-4 to TRBJ1-1, with no clear D. V lost 1 base to trimming and J lost 8 bases, with 11 bases between them. The CDR3 is 13 amino acids. CDR3 DNA sequence: TGTGCCAGCAGTTTAGAGCAGGTTACAGAAGCTTTCTTT. Its translation is CASSLEQVTEAFF.

The chain joins TRBV2 to TRBJ1-1; D gene unclear. From germline, CDR1 is SNHLY and CDR2 FYNNEI. The CDR3 is 13 residues long. Trimming cost V 5 bases and J 0 bases, with 7 bases left between them. The CDR3 sequence: CASSIQLNTEAFF. The CDR3 nucleotides are TGTGCCAGCAGTATACAGCTGAACACTGAAGCTTTCTTT.

The chain combines TRBV24-1 with TRBJ2-5; TRBD1 aligns across 7 bases. The CDR3 is 13 residues long. The germline gives CDR1 KGHDR, CDR2 SFDVKD. V shed 3 bases, J shed 9 bases, and the junction held 6 bases outside the gene matches. The CDR3: CATSDTGAGAQYF. CDR3 coding DNA: TGTGCCACCAGTGATACAGGGGCAGGGGCCCAGTACTTC.

The chain couples TRBV10-2 to TRBJ2-7; tentative D call: TRBD2 (9 bases). The CDR3 totals 15 residues. Germline CDR1 reads WSHSY; CDR2 reads SAAADI. The V gene lost 7 bases and the J gene lost 2 bases, with 18 bases spanning the gap. The CDR3 region has the DNA TGCGCCAGCAACCCAGGGGGCGGGGGGGCCTACGAGCAGTACTTC. It specifies CASNPGGGGAYEQYF.

The V and J genes are TRBV5-4 and TRBJ2-7, with D perhaps matching TRBD2 (7 bases). CDR3 length: 14 residues. Germline CDR1 and CDR2: SGHNT and YYREEE (reference sequence). V was shortened by 7 bases and J by 4 bases, with 18 bases between the two germline ends. CDR3 sequence reads: CASAPGGGRYEQYF. DNA for the CDR3: TGTGCCAGCGCCCCGGGCGGGGGCCGTTACGAGCAGTACTTC.

The chain employs TRBV2 and TRBJ2-7; D unclear. Germline V gene lookup returns CDR1 SNHLY and CDR2 FYNNEI. V lost 6 bases and J lost 0, with 6 bases in between. The CDR3 contains 12 residues. The CDR3: CASRENSYEQYV. CDR3 in DNA: TGTGCCAGCAGAGAGAACTCCTACGAGCAGTACGTC.

The chain joins TRBV6-2 or TRBV6-3 to TRBJ1-5, with no clear D. The CDR3 runs 16 residues. Per the germline V gene, CDR1 is MNHEY and CDR2 is SVGEGT. V lost 5 bases and J lost 2, with 16 bases in between. CDR3 bases: TGTGCCAGCAGTCACCCTCCGAGGACTGGCAATCAGCCCCAGCATTTT. Its protein is CASSHPPRTGNQPQHF.

This rearrangement joins TRBV18 to TRBJ2-5; tentative D call: TRBD1 (6 bases). Germline V gene sequence: CDR1 KGHSH, CDR2 LQKENI. The germline V and J ends were trimmed by 2 bases and 2 bases, with 12 bases remaining between them. The CDR3 covers 15 residues. The CDR3 sequence: CASSPGTGKQETQYF. In DNA, the CDR3 is TGTGCCAGCTCACCAGGAACAGGGAAACAAGAGACCCAGTACTTC.

This clone was counted a single time. This rearrangement joins TRBV6-1 to TRBJ2-1; 9 bases fit TRBD2. Germline CDR1 MNHNS, CDR2 SASEGT. The CDR3 contains 17 residues. J lost 4 bases, V lost 0 bases, and 7 bases had no gene match. The CDR3: CASSEARLAGLYNEQFF. CDR3 nucleotides: TGTGCCAGCAGTGAAGCGCGGCTAGCGGGGCTTTACAATGAGCAGTTCTTC.

The rearrangement links TRBV4-3 to TRBJ1-1, with a tentative D call TRBD1 (5 bases). In germline, CDR1 is LGHNA, CDR2 YSLEER. V gave up 1 base and J gave up 3 bases, with 15 bases separating them. This CDR3 has 16 residues. Written as DNA, the CDR3 is TGCGCCAGCAGCCAAGGGAGTACGGGGGGTCACACTGAAGCTTTCTTT. Its translation: CASSQGSTGGHTEAFF.

The J gene is TRBJ2-1, the V gene TRBV15, with 13 bases identical to TRBD2. The CDR3 is 15 amino acids. V trimming: 1 base; J trimming: 9 bases; junction bases outside the gene matches: 3. From germline, CDR1 is LNHNV and CDR2 YYDKDF (reference sequence). The CDR3 reads CATSRGGTSGVEQFF. CDR3 bases: TGTGCCACCAGCAGAGGGGGGACTAGCGGGGTTGAGCAGTTCTTC.

With respect to this clone: The same CDR3 also results from other DNA sequences found in this sample. V and J are TRBV6-2 or TRBV6-3 and TRBJ2-1; a weak D match, TRBD2 (7 bases). V lost 2 bases, J lost 2 bases, and 10 bases lay in between. The CDR3 has 15 amino acids. Looked up from germline, CDR1 is MNHEY and CDR2 is SVGEGT. The CDR3 nucleotides read TGTGCCAGCAGTTACGGGGGGGCCGCCTACAATGAGCAGTTCTTC. Residues: CASSYGGAAYNEQFF.

The chain recombines TRBV10-3 with TRBJ1-3; the D is unclear. CDR3 length: 13 amino acids. The germline V gene has CDR1 ENHRY and CDR2 SYGVKD. The V and J ends lost 5 bases and 0 bases respectively, with 5 bases between them. The CDR3 spells CAISSSSGNTIYF. CDR3 DNA sequence: TGTGCCATCAGTTCCTCCTCTGGAAACACCATATATTTT.

The table lists this clone with a count of one. The rearrangement uses TRBV6-4 and TRBJ2-2; the D gene is possibly TRBD1 (6 bases). The CDR3 is 13 residues long. Trimming stripped 4 bases from V and 7 bases from J, with 10 bases between. From germline, CDR1 is MRHNA and CDR2 SNTAGT. In DNA form, the CDR3 reads TGTGCCAGCAGTGTTCGGACAGACGGGGAGCTGTTTTTT. Its protein product is CASSVRTDGELFF.

The chain combines TRBV9 with TRBJ1-1, with 7 positions matching TRBD1. The CDR3 contains 13 residues. Per the germline V gene, CDR1 is SGDLS and CDR2 is YYNGEE. V lost 5 bases, J lost 5 bases, and 6 bases stayed unmatched. The CDR3 loop is CASSLTGQTEAFF. The CDR3 bases are TGTGCCAGCAGTCTGACAGGGCAGACTGAAGCTTTCTTT. Drawing the rest from reference TRBV9 and TRBJ1-1, the complete variable domain is DSGVTQTPKHLITATGQRVTLRCSPRSGDLSVYWYQQSLDQGLQFLIQYYNGEERAKGNILERFSAQQFPDLHSELNLSSLELGDSALYFCASSLTGQTEAFFGQGTRLTVV.

The chain couples TRBV6-5 to TRBJ1-1; 8 bases match TRBD1. CDR1 is MNHEY and CDR2 is SVGAGI in the germline V gene. J was trimmed by 6 bases and V by 6 bases; bases with no gene match: 6. The CDR3 has 13 residues. CDR3 nucleotide sequence: TGTGCCAGCAGCGGACAGGGCATGGCTGAAGCTTTCTTT. Its protein product is CASSGQGMAEAFF.

This clone was counted between two and nine times. The rearrangement joins TRBV3-1 (or the pseudogene TRBV3-2) to TRBJ2-1; 10 bases align to TRBD2. Germline V gives CDR1 LGHDT, CDR2 YNNKEL (reference sequence). The CDR3 runs 15 residues. The ends lost 7 bases at V and 6 bases at J; junction bases unmatched: 9. Here the CDR3 reads CASTQRGGLGNEQFF. CDR3 DNA: TGTGCCAGCACCCAGCGGGGGGGCCTCGGCAATGAGCAGTTCTTC.

This chain joins TRBV27 and TRBJ1-6; perhaps TRBD1 as D (5 bases). The CDR3 loop spans 15 amino acids. V was shortened by 2 bases and J by 7 bases, with 12 bases between the two germline ends. Per germline, CDR1 MNHEY and CDR2 SMNVEV (reference sequence). The CDR3 sequence is CASSLNQGLNSPLHF. CDR3 coding DNA: TGTGCCAGCAGTTTAAATCAGGGCCTAAATTCACCCCTCCACTTT.